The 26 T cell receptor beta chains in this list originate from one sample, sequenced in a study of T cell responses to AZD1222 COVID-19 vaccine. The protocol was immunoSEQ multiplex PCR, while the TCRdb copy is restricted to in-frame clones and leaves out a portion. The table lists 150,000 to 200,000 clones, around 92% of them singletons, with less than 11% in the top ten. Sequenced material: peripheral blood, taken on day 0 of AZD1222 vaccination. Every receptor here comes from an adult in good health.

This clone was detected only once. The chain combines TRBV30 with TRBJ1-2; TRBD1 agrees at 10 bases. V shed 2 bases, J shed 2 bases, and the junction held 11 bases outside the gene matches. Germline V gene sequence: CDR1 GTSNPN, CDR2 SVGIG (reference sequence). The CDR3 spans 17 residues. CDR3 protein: CAWSRRNPGQGNYGYTF. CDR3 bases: TGTGCCTGGAGTCGGCGGAACCCGGGACAGGGGAACTATGGCTACACCTTC.

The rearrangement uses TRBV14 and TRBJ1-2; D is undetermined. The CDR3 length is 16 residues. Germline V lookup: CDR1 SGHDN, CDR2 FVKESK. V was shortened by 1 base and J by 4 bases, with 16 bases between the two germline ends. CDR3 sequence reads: CASSQGPGLNIYGYTF. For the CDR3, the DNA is TGTGCCAGCAGCCAAGGTCCCGGACTGAACATCTATGGCTACACCTTC.

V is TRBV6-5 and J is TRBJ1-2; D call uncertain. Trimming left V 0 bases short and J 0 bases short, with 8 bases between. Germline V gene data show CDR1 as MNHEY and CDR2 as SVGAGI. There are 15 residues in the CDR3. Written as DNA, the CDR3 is TGTGCCAGCAGTTACTCGGGTGCGACTAACTATGGCTACACCTTC. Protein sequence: CASSYSGATNYGYTF.

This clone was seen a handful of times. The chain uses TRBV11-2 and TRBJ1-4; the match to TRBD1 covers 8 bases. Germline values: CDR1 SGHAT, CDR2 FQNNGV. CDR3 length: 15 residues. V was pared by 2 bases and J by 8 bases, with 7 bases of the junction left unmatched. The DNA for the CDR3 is TGTGCCAGCAGCTTACTCCAGGGGGCGGGGGAAAAACTGTTTTTT. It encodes CASSLLQGAGEKLFF. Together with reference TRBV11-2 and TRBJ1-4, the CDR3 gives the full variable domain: EAGVAQSPRYKIIEKRQSVAFWCNPISGHATLYWYQQILGQGPKLLIQFQNNGVVDDSQLPKDRFSAERLKGVDSTLKIQPAKLEDSAVYLCASSLLQGAGEKLFFGSGTQLSVL.

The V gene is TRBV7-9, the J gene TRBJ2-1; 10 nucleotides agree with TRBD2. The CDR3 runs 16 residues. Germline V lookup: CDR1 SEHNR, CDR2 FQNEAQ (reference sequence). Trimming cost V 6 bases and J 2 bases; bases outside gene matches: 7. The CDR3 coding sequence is TGTGCCAGCAGGGGCCTAGCGGGAGATCCCTACAATGAGCAGTTCTTC. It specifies CASRGLAGDPYNEQFF. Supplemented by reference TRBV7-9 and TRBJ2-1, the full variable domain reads DTGVSQNPRHKITKRGQNVTFRCDPISEHNRLYWYRQTLGQGPEFLTYFQNEAQLEKSRLLSDRFSAERPKGSFSTLEIQRTEQGDSAMYLCASRGLAGDPYNEQFFGPGTRLTVL.

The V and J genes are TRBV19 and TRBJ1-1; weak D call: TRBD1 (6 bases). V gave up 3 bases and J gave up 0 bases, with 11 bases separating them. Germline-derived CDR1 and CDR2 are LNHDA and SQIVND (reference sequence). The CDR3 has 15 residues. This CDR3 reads CASSMGAVMNTEAFF. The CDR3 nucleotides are TGTGCCAGTAGTATGGGGGCGGTTATGAACACTGAAGCTTTCTTT.

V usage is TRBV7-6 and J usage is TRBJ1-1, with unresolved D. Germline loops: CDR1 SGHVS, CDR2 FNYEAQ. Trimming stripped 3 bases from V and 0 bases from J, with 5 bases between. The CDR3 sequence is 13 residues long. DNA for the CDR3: TGTGCCAGCAGCTTCGGATTGAACACTGAAGCTTTCTTT. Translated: CASSFGLNTEAFF.

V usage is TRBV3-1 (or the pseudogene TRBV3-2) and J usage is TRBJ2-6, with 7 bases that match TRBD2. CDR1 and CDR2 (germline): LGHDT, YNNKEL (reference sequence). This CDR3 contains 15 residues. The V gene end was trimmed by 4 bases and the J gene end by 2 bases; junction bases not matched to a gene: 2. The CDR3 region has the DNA TGTGCCAGCAGCCGCACTAGCGCTGGGGCCAACGTCCTGACTTTC. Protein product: CASSRTSAGANVLTF.

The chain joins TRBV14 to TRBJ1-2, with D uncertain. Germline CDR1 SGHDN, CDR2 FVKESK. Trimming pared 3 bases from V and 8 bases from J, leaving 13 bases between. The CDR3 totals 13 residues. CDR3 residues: CASSQSQVGGYTF. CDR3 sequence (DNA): TGTGCCAGCAGCCAGTCGCAGGTCGGCGGCTACACCTTC.

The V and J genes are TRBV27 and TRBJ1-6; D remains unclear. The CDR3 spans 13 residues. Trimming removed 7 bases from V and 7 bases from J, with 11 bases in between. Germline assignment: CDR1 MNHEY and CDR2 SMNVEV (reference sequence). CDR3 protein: CASTSGPNSPLHF. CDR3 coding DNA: TGTGCCAGCACCTCGGGCCCAAATTCACCCCTCCACTTT.

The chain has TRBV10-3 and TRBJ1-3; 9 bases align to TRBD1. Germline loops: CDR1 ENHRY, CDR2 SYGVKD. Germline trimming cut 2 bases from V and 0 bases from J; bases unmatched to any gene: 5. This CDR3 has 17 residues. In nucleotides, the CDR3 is TGTGCCATCAGTGAGCCGACAGGGGGTATCTCTGGAAACACCATATATTTT. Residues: CAISEPTGGISGNTIYF.

CDR3 bases: TGTGCCAGCAGTGATTTGGGGACACCGAGCACTGAAGCTTTCTTT. Translated: CASSDLGTPSTEAFF. This chain joins TRBV2 and TRBJ1-1; weak D call: TRBD1 (6 bases). Trimming cost V 3 bases and J 4 bases, with 15 bases left between them. The CDR3 loop spans 15 amino acids. CDR1 is SNHLY and CDR2 is FYNNEI in the germline V gene.

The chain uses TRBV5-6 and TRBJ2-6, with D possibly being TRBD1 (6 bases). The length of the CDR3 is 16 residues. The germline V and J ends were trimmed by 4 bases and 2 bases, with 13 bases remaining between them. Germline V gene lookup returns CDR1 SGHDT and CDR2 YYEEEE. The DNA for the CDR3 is TGTGCCAGCAGCCAACAGGGTTTTACTGGGGCCAACGTCCTGACTTTC. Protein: CASSQQGFTGANVLTF.

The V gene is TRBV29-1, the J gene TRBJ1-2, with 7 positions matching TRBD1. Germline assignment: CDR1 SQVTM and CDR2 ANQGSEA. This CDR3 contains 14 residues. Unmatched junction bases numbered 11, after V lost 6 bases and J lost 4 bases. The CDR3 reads CSVLTGTASYGYTF. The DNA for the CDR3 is TGCAGCGTGCTAACCGGGACAGCTAGCTATGGCTACACCTTC.

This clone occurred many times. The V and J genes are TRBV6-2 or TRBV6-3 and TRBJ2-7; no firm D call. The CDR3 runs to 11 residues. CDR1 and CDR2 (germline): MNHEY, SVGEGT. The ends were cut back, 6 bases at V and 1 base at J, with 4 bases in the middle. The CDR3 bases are TGTGCCAGCAGCCCTTCCTACGAGCAGTACTTC. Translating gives CASSPSYEQYF.

The CDR3, as DNA: TGTGCCAGCAGCTCCCGGACAGGGGGCCCAGACGAGCAGTACTTC. Amino acids: CASSSRTGGPDEQYF. V is TRBV7-6 and J is TRBJ2-7, with 11 bases aligning to TRBD1. From germline, CDR1 is SGHVS and CDR2 FNYEAQ. The CDR3 is 15 residues long. With V trimmed by 4 bases and J by 5 bases, 7 bases remained unmatched.

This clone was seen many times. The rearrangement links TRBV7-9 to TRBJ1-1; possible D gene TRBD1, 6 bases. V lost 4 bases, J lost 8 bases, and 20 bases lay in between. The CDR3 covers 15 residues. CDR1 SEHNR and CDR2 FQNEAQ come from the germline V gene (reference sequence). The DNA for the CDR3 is TGTGCCAGCAGCTCGCCACTGGGTGGGGGCAGAGAAGCTTTCTTT. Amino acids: CASSSPLGGGREAFF.

CDR3 residues: CASGENSPLHF. CDR3 DNA sequence: TGCGCCAGCGGAGAGAATTCACCCCTCCACTTT. The genes are TRBV5-1 and TRBJ1-6; D call uncertain. Looked up from germline, CDR1 is SGHRS and CDR2 is YFSETQ. The CDR3 is made up of 11 amino acids. The V and J ends lost 7 bases and 7 bases respectively, with 6 bases between them.

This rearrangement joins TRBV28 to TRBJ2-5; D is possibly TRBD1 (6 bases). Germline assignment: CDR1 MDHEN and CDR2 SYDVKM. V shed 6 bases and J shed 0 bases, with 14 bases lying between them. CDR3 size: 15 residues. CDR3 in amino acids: CASRNLWTDQETQYF. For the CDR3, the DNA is TGTGCCAGCAGAAATCTCTGGACAGACCAAGAGACCCAGTACTTC.

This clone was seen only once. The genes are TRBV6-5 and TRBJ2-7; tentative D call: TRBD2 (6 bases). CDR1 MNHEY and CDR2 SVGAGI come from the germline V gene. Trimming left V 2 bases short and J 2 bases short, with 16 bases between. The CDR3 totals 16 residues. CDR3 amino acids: CASSYRPGEAAYEQYF. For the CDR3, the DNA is TGTGCCAGCAGTTACCGCCCGGGGGAGGCAGCCTACGAGCAGTACTTC.

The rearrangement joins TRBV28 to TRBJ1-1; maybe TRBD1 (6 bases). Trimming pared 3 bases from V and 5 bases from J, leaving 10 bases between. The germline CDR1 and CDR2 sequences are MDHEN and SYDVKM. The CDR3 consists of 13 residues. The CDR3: CASSFGGLTEAFF. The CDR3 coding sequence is TGTGCCAGCAGTTTTGGGGGGCTTACTGAAGCTTTCTTT.

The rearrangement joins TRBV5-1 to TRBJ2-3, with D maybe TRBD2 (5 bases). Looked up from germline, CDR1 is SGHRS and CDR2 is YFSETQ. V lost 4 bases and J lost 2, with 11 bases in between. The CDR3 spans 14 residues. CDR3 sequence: CASSPGKATDTQYF. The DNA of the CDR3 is TGCGCCAGCAGCCCCGGGAAGGCCACAGATACGCAGTATTTT.

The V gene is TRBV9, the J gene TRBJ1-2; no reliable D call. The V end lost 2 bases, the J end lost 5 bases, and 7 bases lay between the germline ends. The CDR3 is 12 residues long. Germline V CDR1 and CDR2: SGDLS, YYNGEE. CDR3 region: CASSVAAYGYTF. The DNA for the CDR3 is TGTGCCAGCAGCGTTGCAGCATATGGCTACACCTTC.

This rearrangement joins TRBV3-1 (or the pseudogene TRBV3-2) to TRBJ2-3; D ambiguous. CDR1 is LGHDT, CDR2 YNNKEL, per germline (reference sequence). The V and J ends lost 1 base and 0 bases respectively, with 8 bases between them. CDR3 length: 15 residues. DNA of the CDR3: TGTGCCAGCAGCCAAGGAAGGTCTAGCACAGATACGCAGTATTTT. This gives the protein CASSQGRSSTDTQYF.

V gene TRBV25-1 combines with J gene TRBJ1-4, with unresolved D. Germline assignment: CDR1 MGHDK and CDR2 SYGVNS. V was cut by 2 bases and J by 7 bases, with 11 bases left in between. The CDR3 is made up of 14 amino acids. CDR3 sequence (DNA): TGTGCCAGCAGTGAAGCGGGTGCCTTTGAAAAACTGTTTTTT. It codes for CASSEAGAFEKLFF.

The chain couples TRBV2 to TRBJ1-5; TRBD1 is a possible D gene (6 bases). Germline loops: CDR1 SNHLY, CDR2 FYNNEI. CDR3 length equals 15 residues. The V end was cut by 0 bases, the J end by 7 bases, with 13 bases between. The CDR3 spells CASSEALQGSQPQHF. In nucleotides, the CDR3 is TGTGCCAGCAGTGAAGCGCTTCAGGGGTCCCAGCCCCAGCATTTT. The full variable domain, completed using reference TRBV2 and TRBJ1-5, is EPEVTQTPSHQVTQMGQEVILRCVPISNHLYFYWYRQILGQKVEFLVSFYNNEISEKSEIFDDQFSVERPDGSNFTLKIRSTKLEDSAMYFCASSEALQGSQPQHFGDGTRLSIL.